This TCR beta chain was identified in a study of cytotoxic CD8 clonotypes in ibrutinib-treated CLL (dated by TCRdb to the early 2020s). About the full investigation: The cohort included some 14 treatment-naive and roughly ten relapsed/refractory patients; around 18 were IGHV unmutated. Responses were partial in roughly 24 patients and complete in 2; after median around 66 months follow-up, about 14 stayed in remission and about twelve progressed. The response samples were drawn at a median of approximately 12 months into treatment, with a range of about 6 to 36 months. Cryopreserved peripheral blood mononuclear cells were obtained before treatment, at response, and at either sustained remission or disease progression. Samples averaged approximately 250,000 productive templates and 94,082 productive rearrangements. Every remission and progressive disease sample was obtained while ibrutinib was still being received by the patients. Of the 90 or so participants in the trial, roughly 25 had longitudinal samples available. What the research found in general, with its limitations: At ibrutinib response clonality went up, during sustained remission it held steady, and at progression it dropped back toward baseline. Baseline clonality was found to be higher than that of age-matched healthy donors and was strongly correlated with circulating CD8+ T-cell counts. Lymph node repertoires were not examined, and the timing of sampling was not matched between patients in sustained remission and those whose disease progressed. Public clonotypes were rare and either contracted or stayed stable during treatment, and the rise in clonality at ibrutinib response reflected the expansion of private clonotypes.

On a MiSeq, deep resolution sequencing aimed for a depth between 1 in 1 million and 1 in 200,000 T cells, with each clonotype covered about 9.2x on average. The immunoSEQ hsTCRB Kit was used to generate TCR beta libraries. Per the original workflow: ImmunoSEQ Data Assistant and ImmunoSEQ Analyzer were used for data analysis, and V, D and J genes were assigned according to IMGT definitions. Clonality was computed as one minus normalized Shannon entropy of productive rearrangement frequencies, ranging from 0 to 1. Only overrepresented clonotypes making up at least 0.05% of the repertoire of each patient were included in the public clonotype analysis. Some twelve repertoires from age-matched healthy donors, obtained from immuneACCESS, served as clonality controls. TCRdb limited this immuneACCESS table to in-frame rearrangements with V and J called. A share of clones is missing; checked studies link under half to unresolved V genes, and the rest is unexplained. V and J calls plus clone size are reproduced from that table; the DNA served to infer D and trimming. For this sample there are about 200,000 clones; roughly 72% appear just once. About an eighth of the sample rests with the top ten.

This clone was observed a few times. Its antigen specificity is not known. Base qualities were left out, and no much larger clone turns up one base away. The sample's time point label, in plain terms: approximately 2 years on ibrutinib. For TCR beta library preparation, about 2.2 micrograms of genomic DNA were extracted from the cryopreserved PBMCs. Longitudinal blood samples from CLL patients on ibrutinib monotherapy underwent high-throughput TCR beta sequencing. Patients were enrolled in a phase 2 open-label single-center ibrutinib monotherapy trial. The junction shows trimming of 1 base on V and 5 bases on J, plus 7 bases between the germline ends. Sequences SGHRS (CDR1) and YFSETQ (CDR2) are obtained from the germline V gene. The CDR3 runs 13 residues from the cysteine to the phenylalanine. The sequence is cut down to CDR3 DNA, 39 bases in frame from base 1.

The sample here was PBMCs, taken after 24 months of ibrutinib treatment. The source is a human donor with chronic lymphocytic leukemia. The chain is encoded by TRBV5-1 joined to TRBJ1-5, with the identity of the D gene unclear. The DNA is TGCGCCAGCAGCTTGTCGGGTTATCAGCCCCAGCATTTT. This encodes CASSLSGYQPQHF.